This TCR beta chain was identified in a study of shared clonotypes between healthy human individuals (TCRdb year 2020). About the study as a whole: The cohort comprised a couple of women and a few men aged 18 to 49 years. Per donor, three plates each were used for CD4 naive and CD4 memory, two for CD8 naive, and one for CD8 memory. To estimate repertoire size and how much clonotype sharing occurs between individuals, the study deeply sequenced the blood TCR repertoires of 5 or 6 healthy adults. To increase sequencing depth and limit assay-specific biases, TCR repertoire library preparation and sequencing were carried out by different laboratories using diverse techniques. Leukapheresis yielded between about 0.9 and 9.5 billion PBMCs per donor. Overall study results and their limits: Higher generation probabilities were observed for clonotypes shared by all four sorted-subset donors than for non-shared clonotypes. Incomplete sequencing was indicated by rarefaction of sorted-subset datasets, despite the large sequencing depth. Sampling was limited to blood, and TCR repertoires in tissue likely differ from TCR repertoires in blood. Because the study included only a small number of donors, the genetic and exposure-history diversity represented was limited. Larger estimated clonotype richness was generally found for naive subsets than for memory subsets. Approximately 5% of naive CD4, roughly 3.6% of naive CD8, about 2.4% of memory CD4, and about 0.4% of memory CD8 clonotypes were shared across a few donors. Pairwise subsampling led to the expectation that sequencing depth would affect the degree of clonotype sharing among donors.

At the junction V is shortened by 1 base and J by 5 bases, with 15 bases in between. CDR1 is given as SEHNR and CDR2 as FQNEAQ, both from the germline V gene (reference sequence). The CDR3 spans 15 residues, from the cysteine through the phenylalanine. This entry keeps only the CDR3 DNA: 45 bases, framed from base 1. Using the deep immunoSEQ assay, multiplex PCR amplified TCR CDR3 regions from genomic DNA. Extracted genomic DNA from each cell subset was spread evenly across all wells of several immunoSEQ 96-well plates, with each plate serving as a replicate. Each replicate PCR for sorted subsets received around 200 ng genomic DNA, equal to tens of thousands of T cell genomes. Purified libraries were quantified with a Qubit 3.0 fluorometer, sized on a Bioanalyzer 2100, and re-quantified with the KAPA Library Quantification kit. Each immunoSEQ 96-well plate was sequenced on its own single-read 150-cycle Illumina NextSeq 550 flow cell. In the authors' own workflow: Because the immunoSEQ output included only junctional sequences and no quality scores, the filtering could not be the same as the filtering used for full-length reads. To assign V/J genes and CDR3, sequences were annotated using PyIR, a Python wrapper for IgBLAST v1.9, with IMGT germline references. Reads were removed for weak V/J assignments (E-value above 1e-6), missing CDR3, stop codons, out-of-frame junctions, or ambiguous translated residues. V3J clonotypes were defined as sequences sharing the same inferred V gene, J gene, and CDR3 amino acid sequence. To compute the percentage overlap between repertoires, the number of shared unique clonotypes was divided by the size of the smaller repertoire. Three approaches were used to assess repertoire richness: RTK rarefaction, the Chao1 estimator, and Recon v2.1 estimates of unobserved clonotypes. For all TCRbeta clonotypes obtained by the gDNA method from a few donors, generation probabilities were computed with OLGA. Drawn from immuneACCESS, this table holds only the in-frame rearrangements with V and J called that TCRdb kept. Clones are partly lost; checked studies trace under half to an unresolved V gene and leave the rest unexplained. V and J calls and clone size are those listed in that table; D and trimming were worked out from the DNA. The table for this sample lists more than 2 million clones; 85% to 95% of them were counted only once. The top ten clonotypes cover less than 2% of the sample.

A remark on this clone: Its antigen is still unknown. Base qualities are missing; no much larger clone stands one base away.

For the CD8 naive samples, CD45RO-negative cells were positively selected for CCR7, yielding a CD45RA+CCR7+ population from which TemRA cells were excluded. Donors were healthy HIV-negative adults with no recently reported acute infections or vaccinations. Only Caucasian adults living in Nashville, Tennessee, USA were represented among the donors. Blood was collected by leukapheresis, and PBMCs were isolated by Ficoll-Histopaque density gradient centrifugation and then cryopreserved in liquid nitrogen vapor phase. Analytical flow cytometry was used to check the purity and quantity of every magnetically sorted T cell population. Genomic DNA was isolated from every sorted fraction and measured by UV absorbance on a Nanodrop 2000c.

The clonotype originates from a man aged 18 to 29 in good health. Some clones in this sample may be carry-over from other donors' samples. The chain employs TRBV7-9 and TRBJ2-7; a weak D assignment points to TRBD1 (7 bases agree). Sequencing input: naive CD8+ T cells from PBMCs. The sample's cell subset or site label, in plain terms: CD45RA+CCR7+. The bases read TGTGCCAGCAGCTTAGGTGGAGGGGGCCTCCACGAGCAGTACTTC. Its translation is CASSLGGGGLHEQYF.